This T cell receptor beta chain was found in a study of pediatric ulcerative colitis. With 6 bases clipped from V and 6 bases from J, the junction kept 7 bases outside the gene matches. The CDR3 consists of 13 residues. Germline V gene data show CDR1 as MNHEY and CDR2 as SMNVEV (reference sequence). The repertoire was sequenced with immunoSEQ multiplex PCR; TCRdb's copy has only in-frame clones and lacks some. This sample has about 64,000 clones, with approximately 87% found just once. The sample taken for sequencing was blood. This TCR was recovered from a boy aged 10-17 years with severe ulcerative colitis. The V call is TRBV27, the J call TRBJ1-1, with TRBD1 matching over 7 bases. CDR3 amino acids: CASRGDRAAEAFF. CDR3 nucleotides: TGTGCCAGCAGGGGCGACAGGGCGGCTGAAGCTTTCTTT.